This T cell receptor beta chain stems from a study of blood T cell repertoires in COVID-19. On the study more broadly: The samples span acute and convalescent COVID-19 from the United States, Italy and Spain.

CDR1 is SGHAT and CDR2 is FQDESV in the germline V gene (reference sequence). This CDR3 is built from 16 residues. V shed 5 bases and J 6 bases; nucleotides not matched to a gene: 15. As processed by the authors: It was from reference gene primer amplification that nucleated cell counts were estimated. Sequencing was performed with immunoSEQ multiplex PCR; in TCRdb, only in-frame clones are kept and a portion is missing. The V and J calls and the clone size are those of that table, but D and trimming were determined from the DNA. The table includes about 59,000 clones, roughly 85% detected once. The source is a man between 60 and 75 years old with acute or convalescent COVID-19. The material sequenced was peripheral blood. The chain is built from TRBV11-1 and TRBJ2-5, with TRBD1 matching 7 bases. CDR3 DNA: TGTGCCAGCAGCCAAGGGCTAGGGGGCGTCGAAAAGACCCAGTACTTC. It is translated as CASSQGLGGVEKTQYF.